This entry is about one T cell receptor beta chain. A much larger clonotype is one base distant, so this may be a read error. These data belong to a study of read filtering for tumor transcriptome and immune sequencing. Molecular barcoded adaptors covering alpha/delta and beta/gamma chains were used on approximately 400 ng RNA. TCRdb analysed the reads with MiXCR anew, one entry per CDR3 protein. Of fewer than 90,000 distinct CDR3 sequences in the sample, 9% to 15% are singletons; the top ten hold approximately 15%. The TCR originated in a donor aged 40 or over with multiple myeloma. The sequenced sample consisted of a population of CD138-negative cells sorted from bone marrow.

As DNA, the CDR3 is TGTGCCAGCAGCTTAACGGTGGGCGGGGGGCGCGGCGAGCAGTACTTC. Translation gives CASSLTVGGGRGEQYF. The rearrangement uses TRBV7-2 and TRBJ2-7; 8 nucleotides match TRBD2. Germline V CDR1 and CDR2: SGHTA, FQGNSA. The trim removed 2 bases at V and 6 bases at J, leaving 12 bases unmatched. The CDR3 has 16 amino acids. The complete variable domain, with remaining parts taken from reference TRBV7-2 and TRBJ2-7, reads GAGVSQSPSNKVTEKGKDVELRCDPISGHTALYWYRQSLGQGLEFLIYFQGNSAPDKSGLPSDRFSAERTGGSVSTLTIQRTQQEDSAVYLCASSLTVGGGRGEQYFGPGTRLTVT.